What follows are 30 T cell receptor beta chains derived from one specimen sequenced in a study of cytomegalovirus exposure and HLA in healthy donors. Method: immunoSEQ multiplex PCR; TCRdb's copy keeps in-frame clones and lacks some. The table includes some 150,000 clones, just under 90% detected once. Sequenced: PBMCs. The receptors here all came from a woman younger than 45 in good health and CMV-seropositive.

The chain links TRBV11-2 to TRBJ2-1; possible D gene TRBD2, 6 bases. Looked up from germline, CDR1 is SGHAT and CDR2 is FQNNGV. The CDR3 extends over 13 amino acids. Trimming stripped 1 base from V and 5 bases from J, with 6 bases between. The CDR3, as DNA: TGTGCCAGCAGCTTAGGGGGGGACAATGAGCAGTTCTTC. Translating it yields CASSLGGDNEQFF.

The chain carries TRBV27 and TRBJ2-1, with TRBD2 matching 11 bases. Germline CDR1 MNHEY, CDR2 SMNVEV (reference sequence). The CDR3 is 15 residues long. The junction had 5 bases not matched to a gene; V was cut back by 2 bases and J by 8 bases. The CDR3 sequence is CASSLILAGVDEQFF. In DNA, the CDR3 is TGTGCCAGCAGTTTAATACTAGCGGGAGTCGATGAGCAGTTCTTC.

The gene calls are TRBV5-1 and TRBJ2-1; TRBD2 aligns across 13 bases. This CDR3 comprises 17 residues. The V gene's germline CDR1 is SGHRS and CDR2 YFSETQ. After removal of 4 bases from V and 8 bases from J, the junction contained 12 bases not matched to a gene. CDR3 sequence reads: CASSPGTSGAAFYEQFF. In DNA form, the CDR3 reads TGCGCCAGCAGCCCCGGGACTAGCGGGGCCGCTTTTTATGAGCAGTTCTTC. The variable domain in full, completed from reference TRBV5-1 and TRBJ2-1, reads KAGVTQTPRYLIKTRGQQVTLSCSPISGHRSVSWYQQTPGQGLQFLFEYFSETQRNKGNFPGRFSGRQFSNSRSEMNVSTLELGDSALYLCASSPGTSGAAFYEQFFGPGTRLTVL.

This chain uses TRBV5-1 with TRBJ2-5; 7 bases are shared with TRBD1. The J segment lost 5 bases and the V segment lost 1 base, leaving 11 bases of the junction unmatched. The CDR3 loop spans 16 amino acids. CDR1 is SGHRS, CDR2 YFSETQ, per germline. Here the CDR3 reads CASSLSGQSLLETQYF. The CDR3, as DNA: TGCGCCAGCAGCTTGTCGGGACAGAGTTTGTTGGAGACCCAGTACTTC.

The chain carries TRBV7-9 and TRBJ2-1, with 11 bases aligning to TRBD2. Per germline, CDR1 SEHNR and CDR2 FQNEAQ (reference sequence). The CDR3 loop spans 14 amino acids. V lost 3 bases to trimming and J lost 7 bases; unmatched junction nucleotides: 2. The CDR3 region is CASSLTSGENEQFF. CDR3 nucleotide sequence: TGTGCCAGCAGCTTGACTAGCGGGGAGAATGAGCAGTTCTTC.

The V call is TRBV11-2, the J call TRBJ2-7; possibly TRBD2 for D (6 bases). CDR1 and CDR2 from the germline V gene are SGHAT and FQNNGV. CDR3 length equals 16 residues. Trimming removed 2 bases from V and 3 bases from J, with 17 bases in between. CDR3 residues: CASSLRPGGSGYEQYF. The CDR3 DNA reads as TGTGCCAGCAGCTTACGCCCCGGTGGTAGCGGCTACGAGCAGTACTTC.

The V call is TRBV5-1, the J call TRBJ2-1; D unresolved. The germline V gene encodes CDR1 SGHRS and CDR2 YFSETQ. CDR3 length equals 13 residues. Trimming removed 1 base from V and 7 bases from J, with 9 bases in between. The CDR3 DNA reads TGCGCCAGCAGCTTGCTCCGTTTGAATGAGCAGTTCTTC. It codes for CASSLLRLNEQFF.

V is TRBV4-1 and J is TRBJ1-4; TRBD1 might be the D (5 bases). This CDR3 region has 14 residues. Per the germline V gene, CDR1 is MGHRA and CDR2 is YSYEKL. V lost 6 bases, J lost 6 bases, and 14 bases lay in between. The CDR3 protein is CASSRRGNDEKLFF. The CDR3 DNA reads as TGCGCCAGCAGTAGGAGGGGAAACGATGAAAAACTGTTTTTT.

V is TRBV6-4 and J is TRBJ2-1; 14 positions agree with TRBD2. From germline, CDR1 is MRHNA and CDR2 SNTAGT. CDR3 length: 15 residues. V was pared by 6 bases and J by 7 bases, with 5 bases of the junction left unmatched. The CDR3 is CASRETSGGANEQFF. The CDR3 DNA is TGTGCCAGCAGAGAGACTAGCGGGGGGGCTAATGAGCAGTTCTTC.

The gene calls are TRBV2 and TRBJ2-7, with 11 bases aligning to TRBD2. This CDR3 spans 15 amino acids. CDR1 and CDR2 (germline): SNHLY, FYNNEI. The trim removed 4 bases at V and 4 bases at J, leaving 6 bases unmatched. Written as DNA, the CDR3 is TGTGCCAGCAGTGCAACCGGGACTAGCGGTTACGAGCAGTACTTC. It specifies CASSATGTSGYEQYF.

This rearrangement joins TRBV28 to TRBJ2-2; tentative D call: TRBD2 (6 bases). Germline V CDR1 and CDR2: MDHEN, SYDVKM. The CDR3 loop spans 17 amino acids. Trimming shortened V by 4 bases and J by 2 bases, and 17 bases separated the two germline ends. The CDR3 here is CASSSFGSGLNTGELFF. The CDR3 DNA reads TGTGCCAGCAGTTCCTTTGGTAGCGGACTAAACACCGGGGAGCTGTTTTTT.

The chain carries TRBV13 and TRBJ1-5; D perhaps matches TRBD1 (6 bases). The CDR3 spans 15 residues. CDR1 and CDR2 from the germline V gene are PRHDT and FYEKMQ (reference sequence). Trimming took 5 bases from V and 8 from J, leaving 19 bases between them. The CDR3 is CASSRTAWSQEPQHF. Here the CDR3 DNA reads TGTGCCAGCAGCCGGACAGCATGGTCCCAGGAGCCCCAGCATTTT.

The chain is built from TRBV11-2 and TRBJ2-1, with TRBD2 identical over 10 bases. Germline CDR1 reads SGHAT; CDR2 reads FQNNGV. The CDR3 totals 17 residues. V trimming: 5 bases; J trimming: 7 bases; junction bases outside the gene matches: 14. The CDR3 DNA sequence: TGTGCCAGCAGCCAGCAACTCACTAGCGGGGACGGGAATGAGCAGTTCTTC. Protein: CASSQQLTSGDGNEQFF.

The V gene is TRBV2, the J gene TRBJ2-5; possible D gene TRBD2, 5 bases. The germline V and J ends were trimmed by 7 bases and 5 bases, with 20 bases remaining between them. This CDR3 has 15 amino acids. Per the germline V gene, CDR1 is SNHLY and CDR2 is FYNNEI. DNA of the CDR3: TGTGCCAGCATGAGGGCCGGCGGTAGGGATGAGACCCAGTACTTC. Protein: CASMRAGGRDETQYF.

V gene TRBV6-6 combines with J gene TRBJ1-4, with D possibly being TRBD1 (6 bases). Per the germline V gene, CDR1 is MNHNY and CDR2 is SVGAGI (reference sequence). The CDR3 is 15 residues long. The V gene lost 10 bases and the J gene lost 7 bases, with 22 bases spanning the gap. The CDR3 protein is CATFLRAGESEKLFF. The CDR3 region has the DNA TGTGCCACCTTCCTTCGTGCAGGGGAAAGTGAAAAACTGTTTTTT.

Only a few counts were recorded for this clone. The chain couples TRBV5-1 to TRBJ2-1; D perhaps matches TRBD2 (5 bases). The V gene lost 4 bases and the J gene lost 5 bases, with 13 bases spanning the gap. The CDR3 spans 14 residues. The germline V gene encodes CDR1 SGHRS and CDR2 YFSETQ. The CDR3 here is CASSPGLAHNEQFF. Written as DNA, the CDR3 is TGCGCCAGCAGCCCCGGACTCGCGCACAATGAGCAGTTCTTC.

This clone showed up just a few times. The CDR3 DNA reads as TGCGCCAGCAGCCAAGTCCCCGGACAGGGGATAAGTTCACCCCTCCACTTT. Its translation is CASSQVPGQGISSPLHF. This chain links TRBV4-1 with TRBJ1-6, with 9 bases that match TRBD1. Germline lookup yields CDR1 MGHRA and CDR2 YSYEKL. V was clipped by 1 base and J by 9 bases; unmatched bases: 10. CDR3 size: 17 residues.

This chain joins TRBV5-1 and TRBJ2-2; D perhaps matches TRBD2 (5 bases). The CDR3 contains 15 residues. V gave up 1 base and J gave up 3 bases, with 10 bases separating them. Germline-derived CDR1 and CDR2 are SGHRS and YFSETQ. CDR3 in DNA: TGCGCCAGCAGCTTGACGGCAGCGGACACCGGGGAGCTGTTTTTT. Translating it yields CASSLTAADTGELFF.

The rearrangement links TRBV28 to TRBJ1-3; weak D call: TRBD1 (5 bases). The CDR3 is 11 amino acids. Germline assignment: CDR1 MDHEN and CDR2 SYDVKM. Trimming left V 5 bases short and J 7 bases short, with 6 bases between. The CDR3 region has the DNA TGTGCCAGCAGTCGGGGGAACACCATATATTTT. It specifies CASSRGNTIYF.

The V call is TRBV7-9, the J call TRBJ2-4; a weak D match, TRBD1 (6 bases). CDR1 and CDR2 (germline): SEHNR, FQNEAQ (reference sequence). V was pared by 3 bases and J by 1 base, with 13 bases between. This CDR3 is built from 16 residues. CDR3 amino acids: CASSLIQGPAKNIQYF. The CDR3 coding sequence is TGTGCCAGCAGCTTGATACAGGGTCCCGCCAAAAACATTCAGTACTTC.

The J gene is TRBJ1-5, the V gene TRBV10-2, with D possibly being TRBD1 (5 bases). V lost 1 base and J lost 1, with 8 bases in between. Germline assignment: CDR1 WSHSY and CDR2 SAAADI. This CDR3 is built from 15 residues. The CDR3 spells CASSELGVSNQPQHF. Written as DNA, the CDR3 is TGCGCCAGCAGTGAGTTAGGGGTGAGCAATCAGCCCCAGCATTTT.

The genes are TRBV5-1 and TRBJ2-3; TRBD2 matches at 10 bases. The CDR3 extends over 16 amino acids. J was trimmed by 6 bases and V by 6 bases; bases with no gene match: 13. Germline V gene data show CDR1 as SGHRS and CDR2 as YFSETQ. CDR3 in amino acids: CASNRLAGATGDTQYF. The CDR3 DNA is TGCGCCAGCAATCGTCTAGCGGGGGCCACGGGGGATACGCAGTATTTT. The full variable domain, its missing parts supplied by reference TRBV5-1 and TRBJ2-3, is KAGVTQTPRYLIKTRGQQVTLSCSPISGHRSVSWYQQTPGQGLQFLFEYFSETQRNKGNFPGRFSGRQFSNSRSEMNVSTLELGDSALYLCASNRLAGATGDTQYFGPGTRLTVL.

This clone was counted a single time. For the CDR3, the DNA is TGTGCCAGCAGTGAAGCGCACGGCGGGGGGGCCCTCTACAATGAGCAGTTCTTC. It specifies CASSEAHGGGALYNEQFF. This rearrangement joins TRBV6-1 to TRBJ2-1; TRBD2 aligns across 9 bases. The CDR3 loop spans 18 amino acids. CDR1 is MNHNS, CDR2 SASEGT, per germline. V shed 0 bases and J 3 bases; nucleotides not matched to a gene: 9.

The chain recombines TRBV25-1 with TRBJ2-5, with TRBD1 as a possible D gene (6 bases). The CDR3 consists of 14 residues. Germline CDR1 MGHDK, CDR2 SYGVNS. The V and J ends lost 1 base and 7 bases respectively, with 13 bases between them. CDR3 DNA: TGTGCCAGCAGTGAATCTGAGACAGGTTGGACCCAGTACTTC. This encodes CASSESETGWTQYF.

The gene calls are TRBV7-8 and TRBJ2-2, with TRBD1 as a possible D gene (5 bases). The germline gives CDR1 SGHVS, CDR2 FQNEAQ. Trimming shortened V by 7 bases and J by 4 bases, and 13 bases separated the two germline ends. The CDR3 covers 14 residues. Here the CDR3 reads CASTEGASTGELFF. CDR3 bases: TGTGCCAGCACCGAAGGGGCCTCCACCGGGGAGCTGTTTTTT.

Concerning this clone: The sample contains more than one DNA sequence encoding this CDR3. The chain has TRBV19 and TRBJ1-5; possible D gene TRBD1, 5 bases. The CDR3 contains 12 residues. Germline CDR1 and CDR2: LNHDA and SQIVND (reference sequence). Trimming shortened V by 3 bases and J by 6 bases, and 6 bases separated the two germline ends. As DNA, the CDR3 is TGTGCCAGTAGTATCGGGGGTCAGCCCCAGCATTTT. This gives the protein CASSIGGQPQHF.

The chain recombines TRBV2 with TRBJ2-7; weak D call: TRBD2 (5 bases). Germline CDR1 reads SNHLY; CDR2 reads FYNNEI. Trimming removed 7 bases from V and 0 bases from J, with 10 bases in between. CDR3 size: 13 residues. DNA for the CDR3: TGTGCCAGCAAGCGGATGAGCTCCTACGAGCAGTACTTC. The encoded protein is CASKRMSSYEQYF.

This chain uses TRBV18 with TRBJ1-1, with 7 bases fitting TRBD1. CDR3 length: 16 amino acids. CDR1 KGHSH and CDR2 LQKENI come from the germline V gene. V gave up 0 bases and J gave up 4 bases; unmatched junction bases: 8. CDR3 sequence (DNA): TGTGCCAGCTCACCACCTATTAGGGGGCAAGGCACTGAAGCTTTCTTT. Translated, it gives CASSPPIRGQGTEAFF.

The CDR3 region is CASSNRNAYEQYF. The CDR3 DNA reads TGTGCCAGCAGTAACAGGAACGCTTACGAGCAGTACTTC. V gene TRBV6-1 combines with J gene TRBJ2-7, with D tentatively TRBD1 (5 bases). The CDR3 extends over 13 amino acids. Germline V gene lookup returns CDR1 MNHNS and CDR2 SASEGT. Deletions cut 5 bases from V and 4 bases from J, with 12 bases between.

The gene calls are TRBV7-2 and TRBJ2-5, with 9 bases fitting TRBD1. The CDR3 is 14 amino acids. With V trimmed by 5 bases and J by 2 bases, 3 bases remained unmatched. Germline loops: CDR1 SGHTA, CDR2 FQGNSA. CDR3 region: CASSADRGQETQYF. The CDR3, as DNA: TGTGCCAGCAGCGCGGACAGGGGTCAAGAGACCCAGTACTTC.